This entry lists 25 T cell receptor beta chains sequenced from one sample in a study of T cell responses to AZD1222 COVID-19 vaccine. Libraries were prepared by immunoSEQ multiplex PCR; TCRdb keeps only in-frame clonotypes and omits some of them. The sample lists 95,000 to 100,000 clones; 65% to 85% were seen once. The sequenced sample was peripheral blood, obtained 28 days after the second AZD1222 dose. These receptors were obtained from an adult who received the AZD1222 COVID-19 vaccine.

V and J are TRBV19 and TRBJ2-3; D is tentatively TRBD1 or TRBD2 (5 bases each). The germline V gene has CDR1 LNHDA and CDR2 SQIVND (reference sequence). The CDR3 consists of 16 residues. The V end lost 9 bases, the J end lost 0 bases, and 19 bases lay between the germline ends. This chain's CDR3 is CASAASGRTSTDTQYF. CDR3 DNA sequence: TGTGCCAGCGCCGCTTCGGGGCGAACTAGCACAGATACGCAGTATTTT.

V gene TRBV4-1 combines with J gene TRBJ2-2; 11 bases match TRBD2. This CDR3 comprises 17 residues. The J segment lost 8 bases and the V segment lost 2 bases, leaving 10 bases of the junction unmatched. The germline V gene has CDR1 MGHRA and CDR2 YSYEKL. The CDR3 coding sequence is TGCGCCAGCAGCCAATATTTTAGCGGGGGGGCGTCTGGGGAGCTGTTTTTT. Its translation is CASSQYFSGGASGELFF.

V usage is TRBV4-1 and J usage is TRBJ1-4, with a tentative D call TRBD1 (6 bases). V dropped 6 bases and J dropped 8 bases, with 19 bases sitting between them. Germline V gene data show CDR1 as MGHRA and CDR2 as YSYEKL. The CDR3 is made up of 15 amino acids. CDR3 nucleotide sequence: TGCGCCAGCAGATCCCCCGGGACAACAAAAGAAAAACTGTTTTTT. Residues: CASRSPGTTKEKLFF.

The CDR3 here is CASSVRVSNTEAFF. CDR3 nucleotide sequence: TGTGCCAGTAGCGTCAGGGTCTCGAACACTGAAGCTTTCTTT. The chain carries TRBV19 and TRBJ1-1; TRBD1 is a possible D gene (5 bases). The germline V and J ends were trimmed by 6 bases and 1 base, with 12 bases remaining between them. Germline V gene sequence: CDR1 LNHDA, CDR2 SQIVND (reference sequence). The CDR3 extends over 14 amino acids.

The chain links TRBV18 to TRBJ2-7; the D is unclear. The V end lost 5 bases, the J end lost 0 bases, and 11 bases lay between the germline ends. Germline CDR1 is KGHSH and CDR2 is LQKENI. This CDR3 comprises 14 residues. CDR3 in DNA: TGTGCCAGCTCATCCTGGACGAGCTCCTACGAGCAGTACTTC. This encodes CASSSWTSSYEQYF.

The chain uses TRBV11-2 and TRBJ1-1; D might be TRBD1 (5 bases). Trimming took 3 bases from V and 7 from J, leaving 12 bases between them. The CDR3 runs 13 residues. Looked up from germline, CDR1 is SGHAT and CDR2 is FQNNGV. The CDR3 protein is CASSLWGGLEAFF. CDR3 DNA: TGTGCCAGCAGCTTGTGGGGGGGTCTTGAAGCTTTCTTT.

The chain links TRBV28 to TRBJ1-2; D is possibly TRBD1 (6 bases). The CDR3 has 15 residues. Germline V gives CDR1 MDHEN, CDR2 SYDVKM. Trimming left V 10 bases short and J 1 base short, with 19 bases between. In DNA, the CDR3 is TGTGCCATCCAAATGGACAGACTCATTAACTATGGCTACACCTTC. It encodes CAIQMDRLINYGYTF.

The chain uses TRBV5-1 and TRBJ1-1; D is uncertain. The CDR3 loop spans 16 amino acids. Germline V CDR1 and CDR2: SGHRS, YFSETQ. V lost 0 bases, J lost 5 bases, and 17 bases lay in between. The CDR3 sequence: CASSLAHLTTSTEAFF. The CDR3 DNA is TGCGCCAGCAGCTTGGCCCACTTAACTACCTCAACTGAAGCTTTCTTT. Based on the CDR3 plus reference TRBV5-1 and TRBJ1-1, the full variable domain is KAGVTQTPRYLIKTRGQQVTLSCSPISGHRSVSWYQQTPGQGLQFLFEYFSETQRNKGNFPGRFSGRQFSNSRSEMNVSTLELGDSALYLCASSLAHLTTSTEAFFGQGTRLTVV.

This rearrangement joins TRBV20-1 to TRBJ2-6, with D possibly TRBD1 on 5 matching bases. The V gene's germline CDR1 is DFQATT and CDR2 SNEGSKA (reference sequence). This CDR3 spans 15 amino acids. The V gene lost 3 bases and the J gene lost 4 bases, with 13 bases spanning the gap. The CDR3 is CSASPGTGGANVLTF. The CDR3 DNA sequence: TGCAGTGCTAGTCCAGGAACAGGAGGGGCCAACGTCCTGACTTTC.

The rearrangement joins TRBV7-9 to TRBJ2-1; 8 bases align to TRBD1. Germline V gene lookup returns CDR1 SEHNR and CDR2 FQNEAQ (reference sequence). The junction had 7 bases not matched to a gene; V was cut back by 5 bases and J by 4 bases. The CDR3 runs to 15 residues. This CDR3 is CASSPRGQEYNEQFF. DNA for the CDR3: TGTGCCAGCAGCCCGAGGGGACAGGAGTACAATGAGCAGTTCTTC.

In its sample, this clone was seen a few times. J is TRBJ1-6 and V is TRBV28, with a weak D call TRBD1 (5 bases). Germline assignment: CDR1 MDHEN and CDR2 SYDVKM. Between the trimmed V and J ends, which lost 2 bases and 0 bases, there was a span of 8 bases. The CDR3 is made up of 16 amino acids. The DNA of the CDR3 is TGTGCCAGCAGTTTAGAGGGGAGCTCCTATAATTCACCCCTCCACTTT. This translates into CASSLEGSSYNSPLHF.

The chain recombines TRBV11-3 with TRBJ2-1; TRBD2 matches 13 bases. From germline, CDR1 is SGHNT and CDR2 YENEEA. The CDR3 is 16 residues long. Losses at the gene ends were 5 bases for V and 9 bases for J; bases not matched to a gene: 10. The CDR3 coding sequence is TGTGCCAGCAGCAGGACTAGCGGGGGACCGGCCGGTGAGCAGTTCTTC. This gives the protein CASSRTSGGPAGEQFF.

V and J are TRBV15 and TRBJ2-6, with D unclear. V gave up 0 bases and J gave up 0 bases, with 12 bases separating them. Germline-derived CDR1 and CDR2 are LNHNV and YYDKDF (reference sequence). CDR3 length equals 18 residues. The CDR3 loop is CATSREPHSSSGANVLTF. Written as DNA, the CDR3 is TGTGCCACCAGCAGAGAGCCCCACTCTAGCTCTGGGGCCAACGTCCTGACTTTC.

This clone was seen once. The V and J genes are TRBV6-5 and TRBJ2-7; 12 nucleotides line up with TRBD1. This CDR3 is built from 15 residues. The V gene's germline CDR1 is MNHEY and CDR2 SVGAGI. Trimming at V came to 2 bases and at J to 5 bases, leaving 4 bases not matched to a gene. The CDR3 protein is CASSYGTGGWDEQYF. The DNA of the CDR3 is TGTGCCAGCAGTTACGGGACAGGGGGCTGGGACGAGCAGTACTTC.

The chain combines TRBV7-9 with TRBJ2-2; maybe TRBD1 (6 bases). Germline values: CDR1 SEHNR, CDR2 FQNEAQ (reference sequence). The CDR3 length is 15 residues. Trimming shortened V by 5 bases and J by 1 base, and 11 bases separated the two germline ends. The CDR3 loop is CASSGRTENTGELFF. The DNA of the CDR3 is TGTGCCAGCAGCGGAAGGACAGAGAACACCGGGGAGCTGTTTTTT.

The V and J genes are TRBV6-5 and TRBJ2-3; 9 bases are a match to TRBD2. Looked up from germline, CDR1 is MNHEY and CDR2 is SVGAGI. Unmatched junction bases numbered 1, after V lost 1 base and J lost 2 bases. The CDR3 contains 15 residues. The chain's CDR3 is CASSYLAGDTDTQYF. DNA of the CDR3: TGTGCCAGCAGTTACTTAGCGGGGGACACAGATACGCAGTATTTT.

The chain recombines TRBV7-8 with TRBJ1-4; a possible D gene is TRBD1 (5 bases). The germline gives CDR1 SGHVS, CDR2 FQNEAQ. The V gene lost 0 bases and the J gene lost 0 bases, with 11 bases spanning the gap. The CDR3 covers 17 residues. The CDR3 bases are TGTGCCAGCAGCTTAGCCCGGGACCGTGCAACTAATGAAAAACTGTTTTTT. It specifies CASSLARDRATNEKLFF.

This chain connects TRBV27 to TRBJ2-7, with D possibly matching TRBD1 (5 bases). V was clipped by 8 bases and J by 1 base, with 15 bases between them. Germline loops: CDR1 MNHEY, CDR2 SMNVEV (reference sequence). This CDR3 has 14 amino acids. CDR3 in amino acids: CASAAQGKSYEQYF. CDR3 sequence (DNA): TGTGCCAGCGCGGCTCAGGGAAAGTCCTACGAGCAGTACTTC.

This rearrangement joins TRBV5-1 to TRBJ2-2; D is uncertain. V was shortened by 4 bases and J by 4 bases, with 11 bases between the two germline ends. CDR1 and CDR2 (germline): SGHRS, YFSETQ. This CDR3 region has 14 residues. This CDR3 is CASSPRRATGELFF. The CDR3 region has the DNA TGCGCCAGCAGCCCCCGGCGCGCCACCGGGGAGCTGTTTTTT.

This clone was counted a few times. The chain employs TRBV4-3 and TRBJ2-1, with D perhaps TRBD2 (5 bases). Germline-derived CDR1 and CDR2 are LGHNA and YSLEER. This CDR3 has 16 amino acids. V shed 4 bases and J shed 0 bases, with 13 bases lying between them. The CDR3 here is CASSRIATNSYNEQFF. CDR3 nucleotides: TGCGCCAGCAGCCGAATAGCGACGAACTCCTACAATGAGCAGTTCTTC.

This clone was observed once. The chain uses TRBV11-2 and TRBJ2-7; 12 bases match TRBD2. Germline CDR1 reads SGHAT; CDR2 reads FQNNGV. V dropped 4 bases and J dropped 5; count of bases not matched to a gene: 6. This CDR3 contains 15 residues. The CDR3 DNA reads TGTGCCAGCAGCTCTAGCGGGGGGGCTTTGGACGAGCAGTACTTC. The encoded protein is CASSSSGGALDEQYF.

This clone appeared once. This rearrangement joins TRBV4-1 to TRBJ2-2; TRBD2 agrees at 11 bases. V was pared by 5 bases and J by 4 bases, with 3 bases of the junction left unmatched. From germline, CDR1 is MGHRA and CDR2 YSYEKL. The CDR3 runs 15 residues. CDR3 nucleotides: TGCGCCAGCAGCATACTAGCGGGAGCCACCGGGGAGCTGTTTTTT. This codes for CASSILAGATGELFF.

This chain connects TRBV25-1 to TRBJ2-1; no definite D call. The CDR3 totals 12 residues. Germline CDR1 and CDR2: MGHDK and SYGVNS. V dropped 4 bases and J dropped 6 bases, with 7 bases sitting between them. As DNA, the CDR3 is TGTGCCAGCAGTGTGGGTGGCAATGAGCAGTTCTTC. Translating it yields CASSVGGNEQFF.

The rearrangement uses TRBV11-3 and TRBJ2-5; 10 nucleotides line up with TRBD1. CDR1 and CDR2 (germline): SGHNT, YENEEA. V shed 3 bases, J shed 3 bases, and the junction held 7 bases outside the gene matches. The CDR3 loop spans 16 amino acids. CDR3 in amino acids: CASSFSGTGAEETQYF. Here the CDR3 DNA reads TGTGCCAGCAGCTTTTCCGGGACAGGGGCGGAAGAGACCCAGTACTTC.

J is TRBJ2-5 and V is TRBV5-1; D might be TRBD2 (5 bases). This CDR3 spans 13 amino acids. Germline CDR1 is SGHRS and CDR2 is YFSETQ. V shed 2 bases and J shed 1 base, with 6 bases lying between them. CDR3 DNA sequence: TGCGCCAGCAGCTTCGGGGTCCAAGAGACCCAGTACTTC. It translates to CASSFGVQETQYF.